This note documents a single T cell receptor beta chain sequence. The antigen is not known. These data are taken from a study of response to subunit inactivated influenza vaccine. Study-wide results and caveats: Each seasonal influenza vaccination, the authors suggested, recruits few new T cells.

V lost 7 bases to trimming and J lost 7 bases, with 12 bases between them. CDR3 length: 12 amino acids. Per germline, CDR1 SGHRS and CDR2 YFSETQ. From the RT-PCR reads, TCRdb called clonotypes with MiXCR, one entry per CDR3 protein. The sample contains roughly 500,000 distinct CDR3 sequences, 15% to 20% of which appear only once. The TCR was taken from a man aged 50-75 years who received an inactivated influenza vaccine. This sequence joins TRBV5-1 and TRBJ2-1, with TRBD2 as a possible D gene (6 bases). Here the sequenced sample was CD4+ T cells sorted from PBMCs, taken around 25 months after vaccination. CDR3: CASSAGTNEQFF. The CDR3 bases are TGCGCCAGCTCCGCGGGAACGAATGAGCAGTTCTTC.